The 14 T cell receptor beta chains reported below all come from one sample, sequenced in a study of CD8+CD57+ T cells in acquired aplastic anemia. Patients selected for sequencing had displayed CD8+CD57+ cell expansion by flow cytometry. Genomic DNA provided the template from which TCR beta VDJ and CDR3 profiles were obtained. TCRdb re-analysed the reads in MiXCR, keeping a single row per CDR3 protein. The sample records hundreds of thousands of distinct CDR3 sequences, around 30% being singletons. The specimen sequenced was sorted CD4+, CD8+, or CD8+CD57+ T cells (not recorded which) from PBMCs. These receptors were collected from a human donor with aplastic anemia.

This chain links TRBV20-1 with TRBJ2-5; 9 bases align to TRBD1. J was trimmed by 3 bases and V by 0 bases; bases with no gene match: 8. The CDR3 totals 16 residues. Germline CDR1 and CDR2: DFQATT and SNEGSKA (reference sequence). The CDR3 is CSARDARDREKETQYF. In DNA form, the CDR3 reads TGCAGTGCTAGAGACGCCCGGGACAGGGAAAAAGAGACCCAGTACTTC.

This clonotype came up a few times. This CDR3 reads CASSLGEKTGGTYEQYF. DNA for the CDR3: TGCGCCAGCAGCTTGGGAGAAAAGACAGGAGGAACCTACGAGCAGTACTTC. The chain couples TRBV5-1 to TRBJ2-7, with D possibly matching TRBD1 (6 bases). Germline CDR1 is SGHRS and CDR2 is YFSETQ. CDR3 length equals 17 residues. Trimming pared 0 bases from V and 2 bases from J, leaving 18 bases between. The full variable domain, its missing parts supplied by reference TRBV5-1 and TRBJ2-7, is KAGVTQTPRYLIKTRGQQVTLSCSPISGHRSVSWYQQTPGQGLQFLFEYFSETQRNKGNFPGRFSGRQFSNSRSEMNVSTLELGDSALYLCASSLGEKTGGTYEQYFGPGTRLTVT.

The table lists this clonotype with many counts. The V call is TRBV24-1, the J call TRBJ2-1, with D possibly being TRBD1 (5 bases). The V and J ends lost 6 bases and 4 bases respectively, with 6 bases between them. The CDR3 runs 12 residues. In germline, CDR1 is KGHDR, CDR2 SFDVKD. The CDR3 region has the DNA TGTGCCACCAGTCAGGGTTACAATGAGCAGTTCTTC. This encodes CATSQGYNEQFF.

This clonotype was detected ten times or more. This rearrangement joins TRBV9 to TRBJ1-1, with D hard to call. Germline assignment: CDR1 SGDLS and CDR2 YYNGEE. The V end was cut by 0 bases, the J end by 1 base, with 7 bases between. This CDR3 contains 14 residues. The CDR3 nucleotides are TGTGCCAGCAGCGTAGTGGTATCGAACACTGAAGCTTTCTTT. Translated, it gives CASSVVVSNTEAFF.

V usage is TRBV19 and J usage is TRBJ1-3, with D perhaps matching TRBD1 (6 bases). With 1 base removed from V and 2 bases from J, the gap between germline ends came to 15 bases. From germline, CDR1 is LNHDA and CDR2 SQIVND (reference sequence). The CDR3 covers 17 residues. CDR3 coding DNA: TGTGCCAGTAGTATAGTCGGTGGACAGCCTACTGGAAACACCATATATTTT. It specifies CASSIVGGQPTGNTIYF.

The chain is built from TRBV12-3 or TRBV12-4 and TRBJ2-5; D is perhaps TRBD2 (5 bases). Trimming removed 5 bases at V and 4 bases at J, with 8 bases between. The CDR3 totals 12 residues. The DNA for the CDR3 is TGTGCCAGCAGTGAACTAGGAGAGACCCAGTACTTC. Amino acids: CASSELGETQYF.

There are a few counts of this clonotype. CDR3 loop: CASSPSGGGSYNSPLHF. CDR3 DNA sequence: TGTGCCAGCAGCCCCAGTGGGGGGGGCTCCTATAATTCACCCCTCCACTTT. The J gene is TRBJ1-6, the V gene TRBV11-2, with D maybe TRBD1 (5 bases). The germline gives CDR1 SGHAT, CDR2 FQNNGV. This CDR3 spans 17 amino acids. V was trimmed by 5 bases and J by 0 bases, leaving 14 bases between them.

This clonotype has more than one count but fewer than ten. This rearrangement joins TRBV5-1 to TRBJ1-4; D remains ambiguous. This CDR3 has 13 amino acids. Trimming left V 1 base short and J 7 bases short, with 8 bases between. Germline V gives CDR1 SGHRS, CDR2 YFSETQ. CDR3 residues: CASSLLGGEKLFF. In nucleotides, the CDR3 is TGCGCCAGCAGCTTGCTGGGAGGTGAAAAACTGTTTTTT.

The V call is TRBV15, the J call TRBJ2-6, with D maybe TRBD2 (6 bases). Germline lookup yields CDR1 LNHNV and CDR2 YYDKDF (reference sequence). The CDR3 is 16 residues long. The V end lost 9 bases, the J end lost 4 bases, and 19 bases lay between the germline ends. The CDR3 region has the DNA TGTGCCACTGCCGGGACTTGGTCGACCGGGGCCAACGTCCTGACTTTC. Protein product: CATAGTWSTGANVLTF.

The chain is built from TRBV24-1 and TRBJ1-2; D is unresolved. Germline V gene sequence: CDR1 KGHDR, CDR2 SFDVKD. V was shortened by 2 bases and J by 4 bases, with 7 bases between the two germline ends. This CDR3 has 13 amino acids. CDR3 DNA: TGTGCCACCAGTGATTCGTCGAGCTATGGCTACACCTTC. As protein: CATSDSSSYGYTF.

On this clonotype itself: Since a much larger clone is just one base distant, this may be a read error. The chain employs TRBV20-1 and TRBJ2-7; possible D gene TRBD1, 5 bases. The length of the CDR3 is 12 residues. From germline, CDR1 is DFQATT and CDR2 SNEGSKA (reference sequence). The CDR3 DNA reads as TGCAGTGCTGATGACAGATCCTGCGAGCAGTACTTC. Encoded protein: CSADDRSCEQYF.

This clonotype was seen repeatedly, ten times or more. The chain combines TRBV29-1 with TRBJ2-1, with D unresolved. CDR1 and CDR2 (germline): SQVTM, ANQGSEA. V lost 6 bases and J 8 bases, leaving 20 bases between the germline ends. The CDR3 sequence is 14 residues long. CDR3 in amino acids: CSVRRNSPTHEQFF. Written as DNA, the CDR3 is TGCAGCGTCCGACGGAACTCCCCGACGCATGAGCAGTTCTTC.

This clonotype was detected a few times. The chain uses TRBV5-6 and TRBJ2-5; D is uncertain. Germline CDR1 SGHDT, CDR2 YYEEEE. V shed 0 bases and J shed 3 bases, with 6 bases lying between them. CDR3 length: 13 amino acids. CDR3 DNA: TGTGCCAGCAGCTTGGCTCGGGAAGAGACCCAGTACTTC. Amino acids: CASSLAREETQYF.

This clonotype came up a few times. This sequence joins TRBV5-5 and TRBJ1-5; D ambiguous. V dropped 4 bases and J dropped 6 bases, with 11 bases sitting between them. This CDR3 region has 13 residues. CDR1 and CDR2 (germline): SGHKS, YYEKEE (reference sequence). The CDR3 bases are TGTGCCAGCAGCCCGAGGTTCAGTCAGCCCCAGCATTTT. Translated: CASSPRFSQPQHF. The variable domain in full, completed from reference TRBV5-5 and TRBJ1-5, reads DAGVTQSPTHLIKTRGQQVTLRCSPISGHKSVSWYQQVLGQGPQFIFQYYEKEERGRGNFPDRFSARQFPNYSSELNVNALLLGDSALYLCASSPRFSQPQHFGDGTRLSIL.